The rows below give T cell receptor beta chains drawn from one sample of a study of blood T cell repertoires in COVID-19. Method: immunoSEQ multiplex PCR; TCRdb's copy keeps in-frame clones and lacks some. Of hundreds of thousands of clones in the sample, 86% are singletons; the top ten hold roughly 4.5%. Sequencing input: peripheral blood. The receptors originated from a man in his forties or fifties with acute or convalescent COVID-19. The CDR3 runs from the conserved cysteine through the conserved F or W. D genes are given only for firm matches. Rows may omit the clone size; those that give it use once, few, many or a size class.

TRBJ1-1 NA TRBV10-2 NA TGCGCCAGCAGTGATGGGCCGACAAGGAACACTGAAGCTTTCTTT CASSDGPTRNTEAFF
TRBJ1-1 NA TRBV7-8 NA TGTGCCAGCAGCTTAGGAGGGGAGGGTGAAGCTTTCTTT CASSLGGEGEAFF
TRBJ2-5 NA TRBV10-1 TRBD2 TGCGCCAGCAGTGACGGACTAGCGGGGGGGCAAGAGACCCAGTACTTC CASSDGLAGGQETQYF
TRBJ1-1 NA TRBV3-1/TRBV3-2 NA TGTGCCAGCAGCCAATTTGTCGCGGATACTGAAGCTTTCTTT CASSQFVADTEAFF
TRBJ2-7 NA TRBV5-1 NA TGCGCCAGCAGCTTGGAGGGACAAATCGACGAGCAGTACTTC CASSLEGQIDEQYF
TRBJ1-2 once TRBV6-5 TRBD1 TGTGCCAGCAGCTACATAGGACAGGGACGGACCTATGGCTACACCTTC CASSYIGQGRTYGYTF
TRBJ1-1 NA TRBV7-3 NA TGTGCCAGCAGCCCTCGGGGCACCCTCGGGGGAAGTGAAGCTTTCTTT CASSPRGTLGGSEAFF
TRBJ1-1 NA TRBV3-1/TRBV3-2 TRBD1 TGTGCCAGCAGCCGACTAAGGACAGGTACGGACACTGAAGCTTTCTTT CASSRLRTGTDTEAFF
TRBJ1-2 NA TRBV5-8 NA TGTGCCAGCAGCTTTCAGAGGAACTATGGCTACACCTTC CASSFQRNYGYTF
TRBJ1-1 NA TRBV5-1 TRBD1 TGCGCCAGCAGCACCGGGGACAGGGTCACTGAAGCTTTCTTT CASSTGDRVTEAFF
TRBJ1-5 NA TRBV6-6 TRBD1 TGTGCCAGCAGACTCCGGGACAGCTGGCAGCCCCAGCATTTT CASRLRDSWQPQHF
TRBJ1-4 NA TRBV7-9 TRBD1 TGTGCCAGCAGCTTGGGGTGGACAGGGGGTTATGAAAAACTGTTTTTT CASSLGWTGGYEKLFF
TRBJ2-7 once TRBV6-2/TRBV6-3 TRBD1 TGTGCCAGCGGCCGGGACAGGGTCGACGAGCAGTACTTC CASGRDRVDEQYF
TRBJ2-1 NA TRBV29-1 NA TGCAGCGTCCGGACAGTCGATGAGCAGTTCTTC CSVRTVDEQFF
TRBJ2-1 NA TRBV6-4 NA TGTGCCAGCAGCGAGTTGACAGGGACTTACAATGAGCAGTTCTTC CASSELTGTYNEQFF
TRBJ2-3 NA TRBV24-1 NA TGTGCCACCAGTGATTCCCGTAGCACAGATACGCAGTATTTT CATSDSRSTDTQYF
TRBJ2-3 NA TRBV6-5 TRBD1 TGTGCCAGCAGTTACCTGGGACAGGGGACAGATACGCAGTATTTT CASSYLGQGTDTQYF
TRBJ2-7 once TRBV9 TRBD1 TGTGCCAGCAGCGTAGGACAGGGGGCGCTTCGAGAGCAGTACTTC CASSVGQGALREQYF
TRBJ1-2 NA TRBV19 NA TGTGCCAGTAGTATAGGGCCAGGATTATATGGCTACACCTTC CASSIGPGLYGYTF
TRBJ2-5 NA TRBV13 NA TGTGCCAGCAGCATCCGGGAGACCCAGTACTTC CASSIRETQYF
TRBJ2-1 NA TRBV3-1/TRBV3-2 NA TGTGCCAGCAGCCAGGCAGGGATGAACAATGAGCAGTTCTTC CASSQAGMNNEQFF
TRBJ1-1 NA TRBV9 TRBD1 TGTGCCAGCAGCACCGAGACAGGGATGAACACTGAAGCTTTCTTT CASSTETGMNTEAFF
TRBJ1-6 NA TRBV6-4 TRBD1 TGTGCCAGCAGTGACCTCCGACAGGGGGATAATTCACCCCTCCACTTT CASSDLRQGDNSPLHF
TRBJ2-3 once TRBV4-1 TRBD2 TGCGCCAGCAGCCAAGATTACGGGGGGAAATCGGATACGCAGTATTTT CASSQDYGGKSDTQYF
TRBJ1-1 NA TRBV19 NA TGTGCCAGTAGTAGAGGTTCGGCTTTCTTT CASSRGSAFF
TRBJ1-5 NA TRBV7-8 TRBD1 TGTGCCAGCACAGGGGGCCCCCCTTATAGCAATCAGCCCCAGCATTTT CASTGGPPYSNQPQHF
TRBJ2-5 NA TRBV6-5 NA TGTGCCAGCAGTCTCACCCAGGTGGTGGAGACCCAGTACTTC CASSLTQVVETQYF
TRBJ1-3 NA TRBV11-2 NA TGTGCCAGCAGTATACAGGGTTTACCGGGGAACACCATATATTTT CASSIQGLPGNTIYF